This T cell receptor beta chain was retrieved from a study of beta chain features in type 1 diabetes. Whole-study findings and limits: For Type 1 diabetes patients, all four CD4+ subsets carried TCRB CDR3s that were moderately but significantly shorter. When cDNA is sequenced, cells with high TCR expression could be over-represented.

The germline CDR1 and CDR2 sequences are SGHVS and FNYEAQ. Trimming took off 3 bases at V and 2 bases at J, with 8 bases between the two ends. This CDR3 is built from 14 residues. Comments on this clone: What it recognizes is unknown.

Every isolated RNA sample was fully reverse transcribed, so sequencing captured expressed TCRB transcripts. Produced via immunoSEQ multiplex PCR; TCRdb's table is partial and in-frame only. This repertoire shows approximately 170,000 clones, less than 9.5% found once; its top ten account for more than 0.75%. The receptor's source is a woman aged 40 to 50 with type 1 diabetes. Material: central memory CD4+ T cells from blood. V usage is TRBV7-6 and J usage is TRBJ1-3; no reliable D call. The CDR3 DNA reads TGTGCCAGCAGCTTTGCAGGAACTGGAAACACCATATATTTT. Translation gives CASSFAGTGNTIYF.